The present T cell receptor (beta chain) was sequenced within a study of metastatic and nonmetastatic thyroid tumors. Across the whole study: Patients with malignant and benign thyroid disease provided blood and tumor or nodule tissue, whose repertoires were compared. Study-wide results and caveats: Malignant tumors reportedly showed significantly higher TCR beta diversity than benign nodules in both blood and tumor.

Details on this clone: Antigen specificity is unknown.

Using MiXCR, TCRdb reanalyzed the PCR reads. Here the sample spans several thousand clones, around 32% being singletons. All patients were untreated before thyroid surgery. The CDR3 sequence is 14 residues long. Germline lookup yields CDR1 SGHTA and CDR2 FQGNSA. Trimming shortened V by 2 bases and J by 3 bases, and 11 bases separated the two germline ends. The TCR sequence derives from a female donor with papillary thyroid cancer or a benign thyroid nodule (not recorded which). Some clones in this sample may be carry-over from other donors' samples. Input material: adjacent normal tissue. The chain couples TRBV7-2 to TRBJ2-7; weak D call: TRBD2 (5 bases). The CDR3 coding sequence is TGTGCCAGCAGCTTACGTCTAGCTGGCTACGAGCAGTACTTC. This sequence encodes CASSLRLAGYEQYF.